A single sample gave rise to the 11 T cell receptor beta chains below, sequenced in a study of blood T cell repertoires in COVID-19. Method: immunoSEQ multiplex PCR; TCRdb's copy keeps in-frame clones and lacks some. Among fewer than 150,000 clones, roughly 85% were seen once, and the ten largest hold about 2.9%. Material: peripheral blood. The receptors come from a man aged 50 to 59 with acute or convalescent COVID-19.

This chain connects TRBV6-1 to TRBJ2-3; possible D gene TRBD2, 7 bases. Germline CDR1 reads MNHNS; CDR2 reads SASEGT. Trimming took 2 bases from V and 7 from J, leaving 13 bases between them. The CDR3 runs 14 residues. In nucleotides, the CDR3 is TGTGCCAGCAGTGAATGGGGGGGGCCAAATACGCAGTATTTT. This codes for CASSEWGGPNTQYF.

The CDR3 region has the DNA TGTGCCAGCAGTTACTCCGGCGGGGGGCGGTCCTACGAGCAGTACTTC. Protein: CASSYSGGGRSYEQYF. This chain joins TRBV6-5 and TRBJ2-7, with 8 positions matching TRBD2. CDR3 length: 16 amino acids. Looked up from germline, CDR1 is MNHEY and CDR2 is SVGAGI. J was trimmed by 1 base and V by 0 bases; bases with no gene match: 5.

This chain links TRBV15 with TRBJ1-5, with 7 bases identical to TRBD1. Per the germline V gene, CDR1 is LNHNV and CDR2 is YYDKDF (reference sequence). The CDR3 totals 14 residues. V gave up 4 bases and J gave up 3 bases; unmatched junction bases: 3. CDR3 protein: CATSKTGNNQPQHF. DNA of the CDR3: TGTGCCACCAGCAAGACAGGGAACAATCAGCCCCAGCATTTT.

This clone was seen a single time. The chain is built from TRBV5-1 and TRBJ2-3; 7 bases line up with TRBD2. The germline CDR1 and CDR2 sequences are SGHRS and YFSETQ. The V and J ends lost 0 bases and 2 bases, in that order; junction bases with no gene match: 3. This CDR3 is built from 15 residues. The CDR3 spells CASSLAGGITDTQYF. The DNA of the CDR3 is TGCGCCAGCAGCTTGGCGGGAGGTATCACAGATACGCAGTATTTT. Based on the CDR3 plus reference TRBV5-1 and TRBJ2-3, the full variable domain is KAGVTQTPRYLIKTRGQQVTLSCSPISGHRSVSWYQQTPGQGLQFLFEYFSETQRNKGNFPGRFSGRQFSNSRSEMNVSTLELGDSALYLCASSLAGGITDTQYFGPGTRLTVL.

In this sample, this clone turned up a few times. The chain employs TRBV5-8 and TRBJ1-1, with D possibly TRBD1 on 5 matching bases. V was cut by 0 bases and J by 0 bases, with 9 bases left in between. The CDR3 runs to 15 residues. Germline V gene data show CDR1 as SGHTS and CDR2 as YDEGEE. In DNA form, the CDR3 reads TGTGCCAGCAGCTTGGCTGGGGCTTTGAACACTGAAGCTTTCTTT. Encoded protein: CASSLAGALNTEAFF. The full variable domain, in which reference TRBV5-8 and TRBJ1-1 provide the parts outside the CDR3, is EAGVTQSPTHLIKTRGQQATLRCSPISGHTSVYWYQQALGLGLQFLLWYDEGEERNRGNFPPRFSGRQFPNYSSELNVNALELEDSALYLCASSLAGALNTEAFFGQGTRLTVV.

The CDR3 spells CASSRTASNYGYTF. The CDR3 DNA reads TGTGCCAGCAGCCGGACAGCCAGTAACTATGGCTACACCTTC. The chain employs TRBV6-5 and TRBJ1-2; TRBD1 might be the D (6 bases). V was trimmed by 6 bases and J by 1 base, leaving 12 bases between them. CDR1 and CDR2 from the germline V gene are MNHEY and SVGAGI. The CDR3 covers 14 residues.

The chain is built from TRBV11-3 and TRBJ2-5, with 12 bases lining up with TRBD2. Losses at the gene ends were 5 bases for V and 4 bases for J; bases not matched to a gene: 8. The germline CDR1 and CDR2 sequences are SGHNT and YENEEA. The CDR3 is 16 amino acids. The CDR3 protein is CASSPPSGRDRETQYF. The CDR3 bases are TGTGCCAGCAGCCCCCCTAGCGGGAGGGATAGAGAGACCCAGTACTTC. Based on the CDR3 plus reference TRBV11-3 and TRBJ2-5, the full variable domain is EAGVVQSPRYKIIEKKQPVAFWCNPISGHNTLYWYLQNLGQGPELLIRYENEEAVDDSQLPKDRFSAERLKGVDSTLKIQPAELGDSAVYLCASSPPSGRDRETQYFGPGTRLLVL.

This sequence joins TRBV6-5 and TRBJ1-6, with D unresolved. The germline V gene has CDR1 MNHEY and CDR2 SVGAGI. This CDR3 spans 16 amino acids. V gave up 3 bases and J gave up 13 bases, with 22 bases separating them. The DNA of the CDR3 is TGTGCCAGCAGTTATTATTTCGGGGTAGCTCGGGCGCCCCTCCACTTT. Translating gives CASSYYFGVARAPLHF.

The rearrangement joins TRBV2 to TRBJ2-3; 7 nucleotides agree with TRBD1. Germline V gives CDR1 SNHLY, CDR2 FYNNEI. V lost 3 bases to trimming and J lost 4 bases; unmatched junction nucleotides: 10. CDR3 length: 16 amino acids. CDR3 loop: CASSDSKQGIADTQYF. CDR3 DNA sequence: TGTGCCAGCAGTGATTCAAAACAGGGGATCGCAGATACGCAGTATTTT. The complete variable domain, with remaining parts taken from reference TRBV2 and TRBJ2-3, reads EPEVTQTPSHQVTQMGQEVILRCVPISNHLYFYWYRQILGQKVEFLVSFYNNEISEKSEIFDDQFSVERPDGSNFTLKIRSTKLEDSAMYFCASSDSKQGIADTQYFGPGTRLTVL.

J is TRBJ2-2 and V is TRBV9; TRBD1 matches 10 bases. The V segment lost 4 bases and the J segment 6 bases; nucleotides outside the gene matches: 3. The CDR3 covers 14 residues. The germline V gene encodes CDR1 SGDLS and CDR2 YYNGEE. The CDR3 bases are TGTGCCAGCAGCTTAGGGACAGGGGCCGGGGAGCTGTTTTTT. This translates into CASSLGTGAGELFF.

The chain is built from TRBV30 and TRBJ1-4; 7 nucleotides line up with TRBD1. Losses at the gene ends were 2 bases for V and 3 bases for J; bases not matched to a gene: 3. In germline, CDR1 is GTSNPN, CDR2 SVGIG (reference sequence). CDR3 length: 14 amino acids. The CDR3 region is CAWSQGQPNEKLFF. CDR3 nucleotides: TGTGCCTGGAGTCAGGGACAGCCTAATGAAAAACTGTTTTTT. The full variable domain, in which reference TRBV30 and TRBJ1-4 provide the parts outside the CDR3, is SQTIHQWPATLVQPVGSPLSLECTVEGTSNPNLYWYRQAAGRGLQLLFYSVGIGQISSEVPQNLSASRPQDRQFILSSKKLLLSDSGFYLCAWSQGQPNEKLFFGSGTQLSVL.